This T cell receptor (beta chain) was identified during a study of shared clonotypes between healthy human individuals. Overall study findings and caveats: Larger estimated richness was generally recorded for naive subsets relative to memory subsets. When compared with the clonotypes that were shared by all four sorted-subset donors, the non-shared clonotypes turned out to have lower generation probabilities.

It was CD45RO-negative cells, positively selected for CCR7, that made up naive CD8 cells, with terminally differentiated effector memory CD45RA+ cells excluded. Comment on this clone: The target antigen is unknown. Within the sample, other DNA sequences also encode this same CDR3.

Method: immunoSEQ multiplex PCR; TCRdb's copy keeps in-frame clones and lacks some. Of some 1,900,000 clones listed, less than 95% are singletons. The sequenced material came from naive CD8+ T cells sorted from blood. This receptor was taken from a man between 18 and 35 years old in good health.

The CDR3 bases are TGCGCCAGCAGCCAAGATGGGACTAGCGGGAGCTCCTACAATGAGCAGTTCTTC. Translating it yields CASSQDGTSGSSYNEQFF. This rearrangement joins TRBV4-3 to TRBJ2-1; 14 bases map to TRBD2. V lost 0 bases and J lost 0; bases outside the gene matches: 1. Germline V gives CDR1 LGHNA, CDR2 YSLEER. The CDR3 totals 18 residues.